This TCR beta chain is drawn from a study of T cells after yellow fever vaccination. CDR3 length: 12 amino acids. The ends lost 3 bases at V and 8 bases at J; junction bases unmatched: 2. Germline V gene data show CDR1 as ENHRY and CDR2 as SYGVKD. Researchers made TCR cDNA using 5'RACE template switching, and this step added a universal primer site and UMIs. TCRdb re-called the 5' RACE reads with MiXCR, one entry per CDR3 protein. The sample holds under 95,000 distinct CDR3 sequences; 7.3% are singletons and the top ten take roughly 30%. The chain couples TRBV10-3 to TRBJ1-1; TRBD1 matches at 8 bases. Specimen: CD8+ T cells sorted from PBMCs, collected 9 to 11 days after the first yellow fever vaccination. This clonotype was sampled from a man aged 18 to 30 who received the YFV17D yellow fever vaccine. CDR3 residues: CAISEQGEEAFF. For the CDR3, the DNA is TGTGCCATCAGTGAACAGGGGGAAGAAGCTTTCTTT.